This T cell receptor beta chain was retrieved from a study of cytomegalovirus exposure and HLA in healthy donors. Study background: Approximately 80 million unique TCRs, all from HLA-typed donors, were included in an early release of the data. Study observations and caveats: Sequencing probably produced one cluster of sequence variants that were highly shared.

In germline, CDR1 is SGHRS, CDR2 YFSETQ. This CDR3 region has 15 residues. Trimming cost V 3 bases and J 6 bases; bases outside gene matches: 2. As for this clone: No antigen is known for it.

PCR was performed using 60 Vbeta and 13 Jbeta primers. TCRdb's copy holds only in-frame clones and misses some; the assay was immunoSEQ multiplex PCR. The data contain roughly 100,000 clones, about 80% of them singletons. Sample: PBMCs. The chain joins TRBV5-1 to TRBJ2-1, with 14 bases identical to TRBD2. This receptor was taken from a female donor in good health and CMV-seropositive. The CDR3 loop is CASSSGLAGGNEQFF. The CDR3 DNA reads TGCGCCAGCAGCTCCGGACTAGCGGGGGGCAATGAGCAGTTCTTC.